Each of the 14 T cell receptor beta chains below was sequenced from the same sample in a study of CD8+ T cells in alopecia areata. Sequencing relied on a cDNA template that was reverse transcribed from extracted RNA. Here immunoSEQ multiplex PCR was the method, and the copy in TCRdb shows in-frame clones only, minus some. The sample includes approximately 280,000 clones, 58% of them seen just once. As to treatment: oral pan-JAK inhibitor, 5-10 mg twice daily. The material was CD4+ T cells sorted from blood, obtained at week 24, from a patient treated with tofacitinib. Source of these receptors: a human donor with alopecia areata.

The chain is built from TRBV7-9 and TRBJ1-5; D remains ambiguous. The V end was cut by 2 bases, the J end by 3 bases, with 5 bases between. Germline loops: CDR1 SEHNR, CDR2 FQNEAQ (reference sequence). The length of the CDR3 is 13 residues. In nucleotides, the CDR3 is TGTGCCAGCAGCTTAAACGTCAATCAGCCCCAGCATTTT. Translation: CASSLNVNQPQHF. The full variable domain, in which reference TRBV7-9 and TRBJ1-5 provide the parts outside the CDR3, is DTGVSQNPRHKITKRGQNVTFRCDPISEHNRLYWYRQTLGQGPEFLTYFQNEAQLEKSRLLSDRFSAERPKGSFSTLEIQRTEQGDSAMYLCASSLNVNQPQHFGDGTRLSIL.

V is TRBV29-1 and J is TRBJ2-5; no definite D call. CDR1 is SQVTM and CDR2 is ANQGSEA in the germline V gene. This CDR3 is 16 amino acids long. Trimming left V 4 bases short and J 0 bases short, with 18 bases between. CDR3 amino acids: CSVARRFAKYQETQYF. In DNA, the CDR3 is TGCAGCGTTGCCCGGCGTTTCGCCAAGTACCAAGAGACCCAGTACTTC. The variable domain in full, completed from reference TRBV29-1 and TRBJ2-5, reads SAVISQKPSRDICQRGTSLTIQCQVDSQVTMMFWYRQQPGQSLTLIATANQGSEATYESGFVIDKFPISRPNLTFSTLTVSNMSPEDSSIYLCSVARRFAKYQETQYFGPGTRLLVL.

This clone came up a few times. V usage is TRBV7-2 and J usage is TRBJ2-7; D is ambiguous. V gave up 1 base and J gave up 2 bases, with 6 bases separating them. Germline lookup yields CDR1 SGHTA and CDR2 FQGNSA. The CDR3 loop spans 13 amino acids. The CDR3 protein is CASSLGTTYEQYF. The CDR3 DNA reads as TGTGCCAGCAGCTTAGGGACCACCTACGAGCAGTACTTC. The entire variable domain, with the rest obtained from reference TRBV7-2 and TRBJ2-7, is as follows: GAGVSQSPSNKVTEKGKDVELRCDPISGHTALYWYRQSLGQGLEFLIYFQGNSAPDKSGLPSDRFSAERTGGSVSTLTIQRTQQEDSAVYLCASSLGTTYEQYFGPGTRLTVT.

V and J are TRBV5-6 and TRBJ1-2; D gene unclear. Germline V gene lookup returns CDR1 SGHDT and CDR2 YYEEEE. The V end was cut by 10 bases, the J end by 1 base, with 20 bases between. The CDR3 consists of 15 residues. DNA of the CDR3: TGTGCCCACGACGCCTCGGCGGATTATAACTATGGCTACACCTTC. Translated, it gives CAHDASADYNYGYTF.

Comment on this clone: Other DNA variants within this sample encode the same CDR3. CDR3 amino acids: CASSPRQGGTEAFF. The CDR3 DNA is TGTGCCAGCAGCCCGAGACAGGGCGGAACTGAAGCTTTCTTT. The chain is built from TRBV7-2 and TRBJ1-1; TRBD1 matches at 7 bases. The CDR3 contains 14 residues. Germline lookup yields CDR1 SGHTA and CDR2 FQGNSA. The trim removed 5 bases at V and 5 bases at J, leaving 8 bases unmatched.

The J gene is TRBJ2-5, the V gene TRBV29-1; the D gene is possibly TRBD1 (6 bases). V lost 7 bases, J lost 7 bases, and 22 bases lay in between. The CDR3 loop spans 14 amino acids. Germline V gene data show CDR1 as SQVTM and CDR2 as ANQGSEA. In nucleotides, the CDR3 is TGCAGCGCCACAGGGACATCTGGGCTAGTGACCCAGTACTTC. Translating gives CSATGTSGLVTQYF.

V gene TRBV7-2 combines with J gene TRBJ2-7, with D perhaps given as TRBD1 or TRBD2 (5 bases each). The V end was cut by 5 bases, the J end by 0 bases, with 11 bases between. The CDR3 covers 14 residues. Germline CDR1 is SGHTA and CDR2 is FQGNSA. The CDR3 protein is CASSRRDGSYEQYF. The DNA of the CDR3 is TGTGCCAGCAGCCGCAGGGACGGCTCCTACGAGCAGTACTTC.

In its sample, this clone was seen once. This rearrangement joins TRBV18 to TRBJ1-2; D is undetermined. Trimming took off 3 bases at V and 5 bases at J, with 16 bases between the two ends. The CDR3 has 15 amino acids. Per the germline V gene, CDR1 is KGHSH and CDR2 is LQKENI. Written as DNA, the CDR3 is TGTGCCAGCTCACCCGGAAGGAGGCAGCAGTATGGCTACACCTTC. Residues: CASSPGRRQQYGYTF.

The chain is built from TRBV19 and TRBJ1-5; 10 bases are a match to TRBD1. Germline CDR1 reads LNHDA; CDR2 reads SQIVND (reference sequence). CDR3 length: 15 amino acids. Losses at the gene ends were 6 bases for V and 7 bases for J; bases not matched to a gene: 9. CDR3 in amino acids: CASSTTGGAGQPQHF. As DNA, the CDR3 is TGTGCCAGTAGCACGACAGGGGGCGCGGGGCAGCCCCAGCATTTT.

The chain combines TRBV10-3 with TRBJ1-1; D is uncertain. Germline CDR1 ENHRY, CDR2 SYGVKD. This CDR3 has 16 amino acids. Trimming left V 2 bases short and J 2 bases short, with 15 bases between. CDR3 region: CAISEVGLVENTEAFF. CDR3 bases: TGTGCCATCAGTGAGGTTGGGCTGGTCGAAAACACTGAAGCTTTCTTT.

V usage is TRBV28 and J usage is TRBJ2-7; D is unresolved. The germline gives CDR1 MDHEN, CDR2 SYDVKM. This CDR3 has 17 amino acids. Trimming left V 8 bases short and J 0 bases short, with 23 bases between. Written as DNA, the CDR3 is TGTGCCAGCGACTCCAACCCATGGGTGTCTTCCTCCTACGAGCAGTACTTC. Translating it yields CASDSNPWVSSSYEQYF. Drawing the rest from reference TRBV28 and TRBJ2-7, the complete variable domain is DVKVTQSSRYLVKRTGEKVFLECVQDMDHENMFWYRQDPGLGLRLIYFSYDVKMKEKGDIPEGYSVSREKKERFSLILESASTNQTSMYLCASDSNPWVSSSYEQYFGPGTRLTVT.

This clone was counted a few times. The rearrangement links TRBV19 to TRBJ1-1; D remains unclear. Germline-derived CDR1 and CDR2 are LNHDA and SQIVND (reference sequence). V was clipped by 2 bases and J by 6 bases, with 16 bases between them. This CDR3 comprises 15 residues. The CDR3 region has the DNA TGTGCCAGTAGTATATGGAGGACCCCGTTAGCTGAAGCTTTCTTT. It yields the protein CASSIWRTPLAEAFF.

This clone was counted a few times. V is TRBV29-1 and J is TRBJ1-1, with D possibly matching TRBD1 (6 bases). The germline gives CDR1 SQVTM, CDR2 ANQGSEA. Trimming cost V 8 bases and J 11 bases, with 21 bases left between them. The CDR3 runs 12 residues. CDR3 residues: CSSGQGVSRAFF. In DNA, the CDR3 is TGCAGCTCGGGACAAGGCGTTTCGAGGGCTTTCTTT. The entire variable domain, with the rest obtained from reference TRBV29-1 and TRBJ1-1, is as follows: SAVISQKPSRDICQRGTSLTIQCQVDSQVTMMFWYRQQPGQSLTLIATANQGSEATYESGFVIDKFPISRPNLTFSTLTVSNMSPEDSSIYLCSSGQGVSRAFFGQGTRLTVV.

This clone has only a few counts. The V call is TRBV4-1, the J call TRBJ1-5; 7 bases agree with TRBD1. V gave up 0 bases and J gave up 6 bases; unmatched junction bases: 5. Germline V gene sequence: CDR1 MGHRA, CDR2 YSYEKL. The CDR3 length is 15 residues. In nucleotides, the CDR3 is TGCGCCAGCAGCCAAGAGTCGACAGGGAGTCAGCCCCAGCATTTT. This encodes CASSQESTGSQPQHF.